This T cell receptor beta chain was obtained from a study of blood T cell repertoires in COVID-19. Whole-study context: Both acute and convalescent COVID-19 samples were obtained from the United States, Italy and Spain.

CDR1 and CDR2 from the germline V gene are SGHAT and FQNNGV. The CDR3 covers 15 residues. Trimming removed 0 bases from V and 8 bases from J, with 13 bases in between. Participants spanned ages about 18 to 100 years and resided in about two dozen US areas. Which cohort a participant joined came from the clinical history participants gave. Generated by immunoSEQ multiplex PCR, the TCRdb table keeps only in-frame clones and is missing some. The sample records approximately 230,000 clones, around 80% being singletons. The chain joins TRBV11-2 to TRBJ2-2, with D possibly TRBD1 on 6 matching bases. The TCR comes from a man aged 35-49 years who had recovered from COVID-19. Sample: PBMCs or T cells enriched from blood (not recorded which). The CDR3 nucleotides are TGTGCCAGCAGCTTAGAGTACAGGGCCAGGGGGGAGCTGTTTTTT. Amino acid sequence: CASSLEYRARGELFF.